This T cell receptor beta chain was documented in a study of blood T cell repertoires in COVID-19. As for the study in general: Samples representing acute and convalescent COVID-19 were sourced from the United States, Italy and Spain.

This clone occurred a few times. As handled by the study authors: Reference gene primer amplification in the assay estimated nucleated cell counts. Generated by immunoSEQ multiplex PCR, the TCRdb table keeps only in-frame clones and is missing some. The DNA was the basis for D and trimming; V, J and clone size are from that table. The sample carries 80,000 or so clones, more than 75% recorded once. The source material was peripheral blood. This clonotype originated in a man between 60 and 75 years old with acute or convalescent COVID-19.

CDR3 protein: CASRALTNEKLFF. The CDR3 DNA reads TGTGCCAGCAGAGCACTGACTAATGAAAAACTGTTTTTT. The chain has TRBV6-5 and TRBJ1-4; D not certain. The CDR3 contains 13 residues. V was trimmed by 6 bases and J by 2 bases, leaving 7 bases between them. The V gene's germline CDR1 is MNHEY and CDR2 SVGAGI.